These 29 T cell receptor beta chains share one sample of origin, sequenced in a study of vaccination effects on CD4 cells after COVID-19. The antigens these receptors bind are not known. Ahead of sequencing, the ViraFEST assay grew antigen-specific CD4+ T cells using viral peptide pools. Isolating CD4+ T cells followed less than 12 days of culture. People in the vaccine group had not been infected with SARS-CoV-2 before, and their nucleocapsid antibodies were negative. Libraries were prepared by immunoSEQ multiplex PCR; TCRdb keeps only in-frame clonotypes and omits some of them. This sample has some 22,000 clones, with under 85% found just once. Specimen: CD4+ T cells from PBMCs cultured with HCoV-NL63 spike peptides, collected before COVID-19 vaccination. The receptors were gathered from a human donor who received a COVID-19 vaccine.

J is TRBJ1-1 and V is TRBV5-5, with D possibly matching TRBD1 (6 bases). The CDR3 is 13 residues long. Trimming stripped 4 bases from V and 7 bases from J, with 14 bases between. Germline V gene data show CDR1 as SGHKS and CDR2 as YYEKEE (reference sequence). CDR3 protein: CASSRGAEIEAFF. The CDR3 bases are TGTGCCAGCAGCCGGGGGGCGGAGATTGAAGCTTTCTTT.

J is TRBJ1-6 and V is TRBV11-2; D unresolved. Germline-derived CDR1 and CDR2 are SGHAT and FQNNGV. Trimming left V 1 base short and J 6 bases short, with 10 bases between. This CDR3 is built from 15 residues. The CDR3 DNA reads TGTGCCAGCAGCTTAGCCCCAGGATTTAATTCACCCCTCCACTTT. This translates into CASSLAPGFNSPLHF. Complete variable domain (other parts from reference TRBV11-2 and TRBJ1-6): EAGVAQSPRYKIIEKRQSVAFWCNPISGHATLYWYQQILGQGPKLLIQFQNNGVVDDSQLPKDRFSAERLKGVDSTLKIQPAKLEDSAVYLCASSLAPGFNSPLHFGNGTRLTVT.

V and J are TRBV18 and TRBJ2-3; D is uncertain. The CDR3 is made up of 14 amino acids. Germline loops: CDR1 KGHSH, CDR2 LQKENI. V was pared by 1 base and J by 4 bases, with 9 bases between. The CDR3 DNA follows: TGTGCCAGCTCACCACTGATGAAGTCAGATACGCAGTATTTT. Protein: CASSPLMKSDTQYF.

This chain connects TRBV10-3 to TRBJ2-3, with D perhaps assigned TRBD1 or TRBD2 (5 bases each). This CDR3 comprises 16 residues. V lost 10 bases and J lost 2, with 22 bases in between. The germline gives CDR1 ENHRY, CDR2 SYGVKD. The CDR3 reads CATMGDPALHTDTQYF. CDR3 coding DNA: TGTGCCACCATGGGGGACCCCGCCCTGCACACAGATACGCAGTATTTT.

The chain joins TRBV4-1 to TRBJ2-7, with D tentatively TRBD1 (6 bases). This CDR3 region has 14 residues. Germline CDR1 is MGHRA and CDR2 is YSYEKL. V shed 3 bases and J shed 1 base, with 10 bases lying between them. In DNA, the CDR3 is TGCGCCAGCAGCCACGTAGGGGGATCCTACGAGCAGTACTTC. Protein sequence: CASSHVGGSYEQYF.

The V call is TRBV6-1, the J call TRBJ1-4; 7 bases agree with TRBD1. This CDR3 has 15 residues. Germline-derived CDR1 and CDR2 are MNHNS and SASEGT. V lost 0 bases, J lost 5 bases, and 3 bases stayed unmatched. The DNA for the CDR3 is TGTGCCAGCAGTGAAGCGGGGACAGTAAATGAAAAACTGTTTTTT. It encodes CASSEAGTVNEKLFF.

The chain employs TRBV6-1 and TRBJ2-3; 12 bases line up with TRBD2. The V gene's germline CDR1 is MNHNS and CDR2 SASEGT. With 3 bases clipped from V and 0 bases from J, the junction kept 4 bases outside the gene matches. The CDR3 is 17 amino acids. The CDR3 coding sequence is TGTGCCAGCAGTGAGGGCCTAGCGGGGGGGAGCACAGATACGCAGTATTTT. Its translation is CASSEGLAGGSTDTQYF.

The chain combines TRBV6-1 with TRBJ2-5; D ambiguous. The CDR3 is made up of 13 amino acids. Germline V gene data show CDR1 as MNHNS and CDR2 as SASEGT. The V end lost 2 bases, the J end lost 2 bases, and 6 bases lay between the germline ends. In DNA form, the CDR3 reads TGTGCCAGCAGTGAACACCAGCAAGAGACCCAGTACTTC. This sequence encodes CASSEHQQETQYF.

The genes are TRBV9 and TRBJ2-5; no reliable D call. Germline V gene lookup returns CDR1 SGDLS and CDR2 YYNGEE. V was trimmed by 0 bases and J by 5 bases, leaving 5 bases between them. The CDR3 is 12 residues long. CDR3 sequence reads: CASSVGRETQYF. Here the CDR3 DNA reads TGTGCCAGCAGCGTAGGTAGGGAGACCCAGTACTTC.

V gene TRBV5-6 combines with J gene TRBJ1-6; no reliable D call. The CDR3 spans 14 residues. Trimming took 0 bases from V and 11 from J, leaving 12 bases between them. Germline V CDR1 and CDR2: SGHDT, YYEEEE. CDR3 DNA sequence: TGTGCCAGCAGCTTGGTGGCACCCGGTGCACCCCTCCACTTT. As protein: CASSLVAPGAPLHF. Drawing the rest from reference TRBV5-6 and TRBJ1-6, the complete variable domain is DAGVTQSPTHLIKTRGQQVTLRCSPKSGHDTVSWYQQALGQGPQFIFQYYEEEERQRGNFPDRFSGHQFPNYSSELNVNALLLGDSALYLCASSLVAPGAPLHFGNGTRLTVT.

This clone was picked up one time. The chain recombines TRBV30 with TRBJ2-2; possibly TRBD2 for D (7 bases). The germline CDR1 and CDR2 sequences are GTSNPN and SVGIG (reference sequence). The CDR3 is 11 residues long. The germline V and J ends were trimmed by 8 bases and 7 bases, with 11 bases remaining between them. CDR3 amino acids: CAGGGVGELFF. For the CDR3, the DNA is TGTGCCGGAGGGGGGGTCGGGGAGCTGTTTTTT.

The rearrangement joins TRBV7-9 to TRBJ2-1, with 8 nucleotides matching TRBD1. This CDR3 has 12 residues. Germline values: CDR1 SEHNR, CDR2 FQNEAQ (reference sequence). With V trimmed by 6 bases and J by 16 bases, 11 bases remained unmatched. The CDR3, as DNA: TGTGCCAGCAGTTTCACAGGGGGGATTGGATTCTTC. This translates into CASSFTGGIGFF.

The V gene is TRBV5-1, the J gene TRBJ2-3, with a possible D match to TRBD1 (7 bases). Trimming took 6 bases from V and 1 from J, leaving 15 bases between them. CDR3 size: 15 residues. Germline CDR1 SGHRS, CDR2 YFSETQ. The CDR3 reads CASIPGGRGTDTQYF. The CDR3, as DNA: TGCGCCAGCATTCCAGGGGGGCGAGGCACAGATACGCAGTATTTT.

The V gene is TRBV2, the J gene TRBJ2-1, with TRBD2 as a possible D gene (5 bases). Trimming cost V 3 bases and J 6 bases, with 9 bases left between them. This CDR3 has 13 residues. Germline CDR1 reads SNHLY; CDR2 reads FYNNEI. The DNA of the CDR3 is TGTGCCAGCAGTGAGGAGGTCCCCAATGAGCAGTTCTTC. Encoded protein: CASSEEVPNEQFF.

This chain connects TRBV7-2 to TRBJ2-2; D unclear. V was clipped by 3 bases and J by 0 bases, with 8 bases between them. Per germline, CDR1 SGHTA and CDR2 FQGNSA. The CDR3 runs 15 residues. The CDR3 bases are TGTGCCAGCAGCTTGCAGTTCGCGAACACCGGGGAGCTGTTTTTT. This gives the protein CASSLQFANTGELFF.

Only a few counts were recorded for this clone. The chain employs TRBV5-1 and TRBJ2-2, with TRBD2 matching over 8 bases. J was trimmed by 7 bases and V by 3 bases; bases with no gene match: 8. Looked up from germline, CDR1 is SGHRS and CDR2 is YFSETQ. CDR3 size: 15 residues. The DNA of the CDR3 is TGCGCCAGCAGCTCCGGGGGGGCCAGGAGCGGGGAGCTGTTTTTT. Translated: CASSSGGARSGELFF.

This chain joins TRBV6-5 and TRBJ1-2; D gene unclear. V was shortened by 4 bases and J by 4 bases, with 16 bases between the two germline ends. CDR3 length equals 15 residues. Per the germline V gene, CDR1 is MNHEY and CDR2 is SVGAGI. The DNA of the CDR3 is TGTGCCAGCAGTTGGCGGACGGAGAACCTCTATGGCTACACCTTC. Translation: CASSWRTENLYGYTF.

Points on this clone: The same CDR3 also results from other DNA sequences found in this sample. The V and J genes are TRBV27 and TRBJ1-1, with D possibly TRBD1 on 5 matching bases. CDR3 length equals 14 residues. CDR1 is MNHEY, CDR2 SMNVEV, per germline (reference sequence). Trimming took off 6 bases at V and 0 bases at J, with 11 bases between the two ends. CDR3 region: CASSRGAVNTEAFF. DNA of the CDR3: TGTGCCAGCAGCCGAGGGGCGGTGAACACTGAAGCTTTCTTT.

The chain employs TRBV6-2 or TRBV6-3 and TRBJ2-6; no definite D call. The germline V and J ends were trimmed by 2 bases and 0 bases, with 5 bases remaining between them. The CDR3 length is 15 residues. Germline V gene lookup returns CDR1 MNHEY and CDR2 SVGEGT. CDR3 bases: TGTGCCAGCAGTTACAAGGGCTCTGGGGCCAACGTCCTGACTTTC. Translated: CASSYKGSGANVLTF.

The chain recombines TRBV6-5 with TRBJ1-2; D may be TRBD1 (5 bases). The germline V gene encodes CDR1 MNHEY and CDR2 SVGAGI. Deletions cut 5 bases from V and 7 bases from J, with 14 bases between. This CDR3 has 13 residues. The DNA for the CDR3 is TGTGCCAGCAGTCCGGGGGGGGGAGGTGGCTACACCTTC. Its protein is CASSPGGGGGYTF.

V usage is TRBV9 and J usage is TRBJ2-5; 8 positions agree with TRBD2. Germline V gene sequence: CDR1 SGDLS, CDR2 YYNGEE. Trimming removed 4 bases from V and 5 bases from J; junction bases left unmatched: 19. The CDR3 is made up of 18 amino acids. CDR3 protein: CASSPLSDGAGGSETQYF. The DNA for the CDR3 is TGTGCCAGCAGCCCACTGAGTGACGGGGCGGGGGGCTCGGAGACCCAGTACTTC.

The J gene is TRBJ2-1, the V gene TRBV7-2; D unresolved. The CDR3 extends over 13 amino acids. V gave up 6 bases and J gave up 4 bases, with 10 bases separating them. Per germline, CDR1 SGHTA and CDR2 FQGNSA. As DNA, the CDR3 is TGTGCCAGCAGGTACGGCAGGTACAATGAGCAGTTCTTC. It yields the protein CASRYGRYNEQFF.

Here the CDR3 reads CASSSLYRRTEYQPQHF. In DNA form, the CDR3 reads TGTGCCAGCAGCTCCTTATATCGGCGAACAGAGTATCAGCCCCAGCATTTT. The genes are TRBV7-6 and TRBJ1-5, with no clear D. V gave up 4 bases and J gave up 5 bases, with 21 bases separating them. Germline CDR1 is SGHVS and CDR2 is FNYEAQ. The CDR3 is made up of 17 amino acids. The whole variable domain, remainder taken from reference TRBV7-6 and TRBJ1-5, is GAGVSQSPRYKVTKRGQDVALRCDPISGHVSLYWYRQALGQGPEFLTYFNYEAQQDKSGLPNDRFSAERPEGSISTLTIQRTEQRDSAMYRCASSSLYRRTEYQPQHFGDGTRLSIL.

The V gene is TRBV7-9, the J gene TRBJ1-1, with D hard to call. The V gene lost 2 bases and the J gene lost 4 bases, with 8 bases spanning the gap. The germline V gene has CDR1 SEHNR and CDR2 FQNEAQ (reference sequence). This CDR3 is built from 13 residues. CDR3 nucleotide sequence: TGTGCCAGCAGCTTATTGGTGAGCACTGAAGCTTTCTTT. It is translated as CASSLLVSTEAFF.

The chain recombines TRBV5-1 with TRBJ2-2; D gene uncertain. Per the germline V gene, CDR1 is SGHRS and CDR2 is YFSETQ. V shed 1 base and J shed 7 bases, with 14 bases lying between them. The CDR3 loop spans 15 amino acids. The CDR3 DNA is TGCGCCAGCAGCTTGTTGGCATACATGGACGGGGAGCTGTTTTTT. Encoded protein: CASSLLAYMDGELFF.

This chain links TRBV5-1 with TRBJ1-1, with 9 bases identical to TRBD1. The CDR3 sequence is 16 residues long. V shed 4 bases, J shed 1 base, and the junction held 8 bases outside the gene matches. Germline CDR1 SGHRS, CDR2 YFSETQ. The CDR3: CASSRLTGGANTEAFF. CDR3 sequence (DNA): TGCGCCAGCAGCCGTCTCACAGGGGGCGCGAACACTGAAGCTTTCTTT.

There are a few counts of this clone. This chain uses TRBV5-5 with TRBJ2-3; D ambiguous. Germline-derived CDR1 and CDR2 are SGHKS and YYEKEE (reference sequence). This CDR3 is 12 amino acids long. Trimming pared 4 bases from V and 1 base from J, leaving 4 bases between. CDR3 sequence (DNA): TGTGCCAGCAGCACCGGCACAGATACGCAGTATTTT. Amino acid sequence: CASSTGTDTQYF.

This clone was seen a few times. The rearrangement joins TRBV19 to TRBJ1-6; tentative D call: TRBD1 (6 bases). This CDR3 region has 16 residues. V lost 1 base to trimming and J lost 8 bases, with 15 bases between them. Germline V gene data show CDR1 as LNHDA and CDR2 as SQIVND (reference sequence). The CDR3 DNA follows: TGTGCCAGTAGTATAGGCCGGACAGTTCAACATTCACCCCTCCACTTT. Protein sequence: CASSIGRTVQHSPLHF.

The chain has TRBV9 and TRBJ1-3; the D gene is possibly TRBD1 (5 bases). The CDR3 has 16 residues. V dropped 4 bases and J dropped 4 bases, with 18 bases sitting between them. Germline V lookup: CDR1 SGDLS, CDR2 YYNGEE. The CDR3 loop reads CASSLDSGGTGNTIYF. CDR3 nucleotides: TGTGCCAGCAGCCTCGATAGTGGGGGGACCGGAAACACCATATATTTT.